This entry features one T cell receptor (beta chain) sequence. Its target is unknown. These data are taken from a study of T cell responses to AZD1222 COVID-19 vaccine. Points from the study as a whole: Donors were mostly white British, more females; clonal diversity possibly underestimated.

The protocol was immunoSEQ multiplex PCR, while the TCRdb copy is restricted to in-frame clones and leaves out a portion. The sample lists over 150,000 clones; 75% to 90% were seen once. This clonotype originated in an adult in good health. The sequencing here drew on peripheral blood, taken on day 0 of AZD1222 vaccination.

The CDR3 loop is CASSQVAGESEAFF. CDR3 nucleotides: TGTGCCAGCAGCCAAGTTGCCGGGGAATCTGAAGCTTTCTTT. The chain recombines TRBV3-1 (or the pseudogene TRBV3-2) with TRBJ1-1; D gene ambiguous. Germline V gene lookup returns CDR1 LGHDT and CDR2 YNNKEL (reference sequence). Between the trimmed V and J ends, which lost 1 base and 6 bases, there was a span of 12 bases. The CDR3 covers 14 residues.